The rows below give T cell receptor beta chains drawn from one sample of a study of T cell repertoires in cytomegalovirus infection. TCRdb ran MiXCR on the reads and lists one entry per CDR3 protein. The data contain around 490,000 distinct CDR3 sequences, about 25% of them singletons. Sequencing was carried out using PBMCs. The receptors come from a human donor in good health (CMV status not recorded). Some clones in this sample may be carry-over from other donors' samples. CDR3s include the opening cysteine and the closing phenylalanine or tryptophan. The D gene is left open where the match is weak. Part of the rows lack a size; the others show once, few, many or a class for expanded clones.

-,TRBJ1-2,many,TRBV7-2,TGTGCCAGCAGCTTAGGGAGGGGGGACATCTATGGCTACACCTTC,CASSLGRGDIYGYTF
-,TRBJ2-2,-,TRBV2,TGTGCCAGTCGGCAGGGGTGGTACAGCGGGGAGCTGTTTTTT,CASRQGWYSGELFF
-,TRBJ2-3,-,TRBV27,TGTGCCAGCAGTAAGAGACCCTACAGGACAGATACGCAGTATTTT,CASSKRPYRTDTQYF
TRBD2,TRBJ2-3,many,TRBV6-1,TGTGCCAGCAGTAGTATTACTAGCGGGAGAGGGACTAGCACAGATACGCAGTATTTT,CASSSITSGRGTSTDTQYF
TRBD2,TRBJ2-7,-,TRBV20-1,TGCAGTGCTAGAGAAGGGACTAGCGGGAGGCACCCTGACGAGCAGTACTTC,CSAREGTSGRHPDEQYF
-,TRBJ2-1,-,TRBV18,TGTGCCAGCTCACCACGTCGGGATCTGGGGGATGAGCAGTTCTTC,CASSPRRDLGDEQFF
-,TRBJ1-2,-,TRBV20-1,TGCAGTGCGACCTATCAGGGGGGCTACACCTTC,CSATYQGGYTF
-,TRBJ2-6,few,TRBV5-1,TGCGCCAGCCACGGGACCCGATCTACCACTGGGGCCAACGTCCTGACTTTC,CASHGTRSTTGANVLTF
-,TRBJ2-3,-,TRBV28,TGTGCCAGCAGCCGGTGGGCGACTAGCACAGATACGCAGTATTTT,CASSRWATSTDTQYF
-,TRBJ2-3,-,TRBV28,TGTGCCAGCAGATATCGGGACCACACAGATACGCAGTATTTT,CASRYRDHTDTQYF
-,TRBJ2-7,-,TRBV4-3,TGCGCCAGCAGCCAAGCGCGGCAGCCCAACTACGAGCAGTACTTC,CASSQARQPNYEQYF
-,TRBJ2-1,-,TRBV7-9,TGTGCCAGCAGCTTAGTTGTGGGAGACGATGAGCAGTTCTTC,CASSLVVGDDEQFF
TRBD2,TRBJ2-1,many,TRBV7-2,TGTGCCAGCAGCTCGGTTAGCGGGAGGGGGGGTAACAATGAGCAGTTCTTC,CASSSVSGRGGNNEQFF
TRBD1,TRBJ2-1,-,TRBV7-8,TGTGCCAGCAGCTTATCGGGACAGCGAGTCAATGAGCAGTTCTTC,CASSLSGQRVNEQFF
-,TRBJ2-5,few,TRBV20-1,TGCAGTGCCCCAACGGGAGCGAACCAAGAGACCCAGTACTTC,CSAPTGANQETQYF
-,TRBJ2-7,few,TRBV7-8,TGTGCCAGCAGCTTAGGACCAGGGGAGGGGCTCTACGAGCAGTACTTC,CASSLGPGEGLYEQYF
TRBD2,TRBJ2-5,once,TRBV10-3,TGTGCCATCAGTGAGTCGGGACTAGCGGAACAAGAGACCCAGTACTTC,CAISESGLAEQETQYF
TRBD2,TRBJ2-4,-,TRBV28,TGTGCCAGCAGCCCCGGGGGGTCGCTTGACATTCAGTACTTC,CASSPGGSLDIQYF
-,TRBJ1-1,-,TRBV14,TGTGCCAGCAGCCGCCCCAGAGCCTTGGACACTGAAGCTTTCTTT,CASSRPRALDTEAFF
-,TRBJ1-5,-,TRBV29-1,TGCAGCGTTACAGAAAACCAGAATCAGCCCCAGCATTTT,CSVTENQNQPQHF
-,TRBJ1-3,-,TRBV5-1,TGCGCCAGCAGCTTATGGGGGGCCATCTCTGGAAACACCATATATTTT,CASSLWGAISGNTIYF
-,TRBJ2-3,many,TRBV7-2,TGTGCCAGCAGCTTACAGGTTGATACGCAGTATTTT,CASSLQVDTQYF
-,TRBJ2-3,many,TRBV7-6,TGTGCCAGCAGACAGGACAGCTCAGATACGCAGTATTTT,CASRQDSSDTQYF
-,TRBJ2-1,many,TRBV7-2,TGTGCCAGCAGCCTCCTCGGAGGGGCCGACAATGAGCAGTTCTTC,CASSLLGGADNEQFF
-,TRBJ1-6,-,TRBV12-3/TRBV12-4,TGTGCCAGCAGTCTAAAGGCCGGACAGTTTAATTCACCCCTCCACTTT,CASSLKAGQFNSPLHF